Sequencing of this T cell receptor (beta chain) was carried out in a study of technical replicates of blood from several donors. The CDR3 has 14 residues. Germline V gene lookup returns CDR1 MDHEN and CDR2 SYDVKM. Trimming left V 7 bases short and J 4 bases short, with 14 bases between. TCRdb's table, derived via immunoSEQ multiplex PCR, lists solely in-frame clones and lacks some. The sample has over 60,000 clones, roughly 93% seen once; the top ten hold about 0.26%. Specimen: T cells isolated from PBMCs. The chain couples TRBV28 to TRBJ2-1, with D unresolved. This TCR derives from a human donor in good health. In nucleotides, the CDR3 is TGTGCCAGCACCCTACCTGCGGCGTACAATGAGCAGTTCTTC. Protein product: CASTLPAAYNEQFF.